This T cell receptor (beta chain) originates from a study of blood T cell repertoires in COVID-19. Background on the study: Specimens from acute and convalescent COVID-19 originated in the United States, Italy and Spain.

V lost 3 bases to trimming and J lost 5 bases; unmatched junction nucleotides: 9. The V gene's germline CDR1 is SGHRS and CDR2 YFSETQ. The CDR3 is made up of 15 amino acids. Authors' processing steps: Amplification with reference gene primers provided the estimates of nucleated cell counts. Data came from immunoSEQ multiplex PCR; TCRdb stores just in-frame clones and leaves some out. The DNA gave D and trimming, while V, J and clone size come from that table. The sample has approximately 210,000 clones, about four fifths seen once; the top ten hold just under 9%. What was sequenced was PBMCs or T cells enriched from blood (not recorded which). This TCR was recovered from a woman between 50 and 59 years old with acute COVID-19. V is TRBV5-1 and J is TRBJ2-7; 9 bases align to TRBD1. DNA for the CDR3: TGCGCCAGCAGCTCCCCTAAACAGGGGGCGGACGAGCAGTACTTC. Translated, it gives CASSSPKQGADEQYF.